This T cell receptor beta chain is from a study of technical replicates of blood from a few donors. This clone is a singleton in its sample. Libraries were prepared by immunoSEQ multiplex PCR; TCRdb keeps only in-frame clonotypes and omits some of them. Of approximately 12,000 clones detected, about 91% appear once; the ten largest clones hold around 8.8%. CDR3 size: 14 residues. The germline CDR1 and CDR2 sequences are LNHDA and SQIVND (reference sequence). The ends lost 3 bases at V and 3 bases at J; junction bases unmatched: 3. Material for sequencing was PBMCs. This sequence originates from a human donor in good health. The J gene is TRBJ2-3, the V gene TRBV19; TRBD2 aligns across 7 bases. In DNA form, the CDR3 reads TGTGCCAGTAGTATCGCGGGAGCAACAGATACGCAGTATTTT. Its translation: CASSIAGATDTQYF.